These T cell receptor beta chains were read from a single sample in a study of T cell responses to AZD1222 COVID-19 vaccine. Measured with immunoSEQ multiplex PCR; TCRdb has only the in-frame clones, and not every one. The sample holds approximately 120,000 clones; approximately 93% are singletons and the top ten take more than 2.5%. The source material was peripheral blood, sampled on day 0 of AZD1222 vaccination. These TCRs come from an adult in good health. Both conserved end residues are trimmed from each CDR3. A D gene is named only where the DNA matches it firmly. Rows may omit the clone size; those that give it use once, few, many or a size class.

CDR3aa	abundance	v_gene	d_gene	len	j_gene
ASSLAPLAGGYNEQF	NA	TRBV7-2	TRBD2	15	TRBJ2-1
ASSLGQGRSGNTIY	NA	TRBV5-4	NA	14	TRBJ1-3
ASSPGRGLGYT	once	TRBV7-8	NA	11	TRBJ1-2
ATSFRGGEQY	NA	TRBV6-6	NA	10	TRBJ2-7
ASSLQGRAYEQY	NA	TRBV5-6	NA	12	TRBJ2-7
ATSSLGSGANVLT	NA	TRBV24-1	NA	13	TRBJ2-6
ASSRTGTEFYGYT	NA	TRBV5-6	TRBD1	13	TRBJ1-2
ASSIPREEAGYT	NA	TRBV19	NA	12	TRBJ1-2
AWSVRPSGSNSYSTDTQY	once	TRBV30	TRBD2	18	TRBJ2-3
ASSLSGTQQF	NA	TRBV28	NA	10	TRBJ2-1
ASSVSSGIIRTGELF	NA	TRBV9	TRBD2	15	TRBJ2-2
ASSLAGVTNTIY	NA	TRBV28	NA	12	TRBJ1-3
ASSQSRGGFTEAF	NA	TRBV4-1	NA	13	TRBJ1-1
SASPTSGIAYEQY	NA	TRBV20-1	TRBD2	13	TRBJ2-7
ASSVDITGDTQY	NA	TRBV9	NA	12	TRBJ2-3
ASSQGTGGGGSPLH	NA	TRBV4-1	NA	14	TRBJ1-6
ASGTGGYTSYNEQF	NA	TRBV5-1	TRBD1	14	TRBJ2-1
ASSKPPPGEARIEGTDTQY	once	TRBV21-1	NA	19	TRBJ2-3
ASSPQGSTEAF	NA	TRBV11-3	NA	11	TRBJ1-1
ASGRDLIGSPEQY	NA	TRBV27	TRBD2	13	TRBJ2-7
ASSSHYEQY	NA	TRBV28	NA	9	TRBJ2-7
ASSQDWRSYEQY	NA	TRBV4-3	NA	12	TRBJ2-7
ASSPDGQSSGNTIY	NA	TRBV7-8	NA	14	TRBJ1-3
ASSRTLMSSYNEQF	NA	TRBV9	NA	14	TRBJ2-1
ASSPPSDSTDTQY	NA	TRBV18	NA	13	TRBJ2-3
SVAPTGVTEAF	NA	TRBV29-1	TRBD1	11	TRBJ1-1
ASMGPEAF	NA	TRBV7-9	NA	8	TRBJ1-1